The table lists the clone carrying this TCR beta chain with a few counts. The data belong to a study of blood T cell repertoires in COVID-19. Sequencing used immunoSEQ multiplex PCR; TCRdb keeps in-frame clones, though not all of them. The repertoire consists of tens of thousands of clones, with approximately 80% occurring once and the leading ten covering about 15%. CDR3 length equals 13 residues. Sequencing was carried out using peripheral blood. This TCR was recovered from a human donor with active or convalescent COVID-19. The donor label of this sample is uncertain. V is TRBV21-1 and J is TRBJ2-7; the DNA was not compared with TRBD2, the D call given in the table. TRBV21-1 is a recognized pseudogene. The CDR3 coding sequence is TGTGCCAGCAGTGAGTCTCGATCCTACGAGCAGTACTTC. Translating it yields CASSESRSYEQYF.